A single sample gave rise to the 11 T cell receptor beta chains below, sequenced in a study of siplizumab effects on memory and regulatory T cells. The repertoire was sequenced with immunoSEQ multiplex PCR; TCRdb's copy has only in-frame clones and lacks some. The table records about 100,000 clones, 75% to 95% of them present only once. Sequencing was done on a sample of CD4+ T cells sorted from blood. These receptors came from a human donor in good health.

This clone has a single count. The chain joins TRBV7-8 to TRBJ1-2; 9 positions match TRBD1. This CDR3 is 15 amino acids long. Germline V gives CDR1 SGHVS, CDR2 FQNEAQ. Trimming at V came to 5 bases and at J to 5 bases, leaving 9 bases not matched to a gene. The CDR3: CASSPPGQGSYGYTF. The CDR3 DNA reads TGTGCCAGCAGCCCTCCGGGACAGGGCAGTTATGGCTACACCTTC. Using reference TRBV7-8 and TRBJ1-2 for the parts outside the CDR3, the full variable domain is GAGVSQSPRYKVAKRGQDVALRCDPISGHVSLFWYQQALGQGPEFLTYFQNEAQLDKSGLPSDRFFAERPEGSVSTLKIQRTQQEDSAVYLCASSPPGQGSYGYTFGSGTRLTVV.

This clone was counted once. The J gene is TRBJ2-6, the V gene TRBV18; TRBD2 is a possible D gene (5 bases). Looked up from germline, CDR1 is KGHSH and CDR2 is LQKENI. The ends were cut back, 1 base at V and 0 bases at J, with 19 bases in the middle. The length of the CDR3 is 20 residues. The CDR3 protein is CASSPLDSGSARSGANVLTF. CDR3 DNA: TGTGCCAGCTCACCACTAGATTCGGGGTCCGCCCGCTCTGGGGCCAACGTCCTGACTTTC.

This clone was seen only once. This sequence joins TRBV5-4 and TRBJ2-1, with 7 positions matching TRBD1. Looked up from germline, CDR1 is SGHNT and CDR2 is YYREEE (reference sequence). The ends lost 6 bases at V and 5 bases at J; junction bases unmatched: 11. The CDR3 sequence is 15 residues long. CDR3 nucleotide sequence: TGTGCCAGCAAGTCAAGGGGACAGTCCGACAATGAGCAGTTCTTC. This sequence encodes CASKSRGQSDNEQFF.

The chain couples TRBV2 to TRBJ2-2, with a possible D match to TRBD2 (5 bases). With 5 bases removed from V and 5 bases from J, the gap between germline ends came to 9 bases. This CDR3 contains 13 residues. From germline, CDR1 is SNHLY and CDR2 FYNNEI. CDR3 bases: TGTGCCAGCAGTCGATCGGGGACCGGGGAGCTGTTTTTT. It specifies CASSRSGTGELFF.

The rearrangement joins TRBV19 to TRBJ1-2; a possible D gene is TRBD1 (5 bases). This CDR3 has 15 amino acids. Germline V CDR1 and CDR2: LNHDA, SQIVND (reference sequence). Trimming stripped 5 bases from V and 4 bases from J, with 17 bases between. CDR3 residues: CASSRLGDSRYGYTF. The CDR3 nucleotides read TGTGCCAGTAGTCGCCTCGGGGACTCCCGCTATGGCTACACCTTC.

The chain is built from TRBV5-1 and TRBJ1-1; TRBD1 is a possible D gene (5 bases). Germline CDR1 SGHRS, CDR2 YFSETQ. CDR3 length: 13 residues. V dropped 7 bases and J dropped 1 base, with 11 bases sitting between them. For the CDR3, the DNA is TGCGCCAGCGGGACGGGAGGGAACACTGAAGCTTTCTTT. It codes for CASGTGGNTEAFF.

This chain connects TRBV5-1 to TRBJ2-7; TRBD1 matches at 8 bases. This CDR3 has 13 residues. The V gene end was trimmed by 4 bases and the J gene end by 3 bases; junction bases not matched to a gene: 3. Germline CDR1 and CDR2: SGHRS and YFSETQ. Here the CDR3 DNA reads TGCGCCAGCAGCCCCGACAGGGGCTACGAGCAGTACTTC. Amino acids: CASSPDRGYEQYF. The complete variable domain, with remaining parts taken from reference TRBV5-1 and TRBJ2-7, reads KAGVTQTPRYLIKTRGQQVTLSCSPISGHRSVSWYQQTPGQGLQFLFEYFSETQRNKGNFPGRFSGRQFSNSRSEMNVSTLELGDSALYLCASSPDRGYEQYFGPGTRLTVT.

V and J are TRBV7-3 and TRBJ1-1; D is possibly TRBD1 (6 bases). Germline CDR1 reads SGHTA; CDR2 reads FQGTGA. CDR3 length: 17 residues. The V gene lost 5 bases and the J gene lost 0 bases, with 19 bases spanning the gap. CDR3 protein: CASSIQGNAGMNTEAFF. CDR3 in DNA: TGTGCCAGCAGCATACAGGGTAACGCGGGCATGAACACTGAAGCTTTCTTT.

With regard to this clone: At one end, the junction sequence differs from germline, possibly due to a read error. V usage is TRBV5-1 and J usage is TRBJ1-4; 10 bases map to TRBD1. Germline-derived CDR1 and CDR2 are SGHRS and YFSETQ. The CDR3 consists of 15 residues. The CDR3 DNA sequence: TGCGCCAGCAGCTTGGCCCCCGGGACAGGGGAAAAGCTGTTTTTT. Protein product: CASSLAPGTGEKLFF.

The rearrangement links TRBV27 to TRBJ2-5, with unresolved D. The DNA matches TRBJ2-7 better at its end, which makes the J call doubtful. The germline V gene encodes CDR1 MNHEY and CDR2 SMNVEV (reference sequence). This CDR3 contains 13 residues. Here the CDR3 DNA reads TGTGCCAGCAGTGCCCTACCCTACTACGAGCAGTACTTC. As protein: CASSALPYYEQYF.

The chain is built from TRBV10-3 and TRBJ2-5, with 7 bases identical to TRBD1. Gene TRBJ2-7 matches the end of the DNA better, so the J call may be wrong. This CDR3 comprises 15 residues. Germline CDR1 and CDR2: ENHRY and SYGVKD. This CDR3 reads CAISESPTGLYEQYF. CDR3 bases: TGTGCCATCAGTGAGTCGCCGACAGGGCTGTACGAGCAGTACTTC.